Listed below are T cell receptor beta chains from one sample, sequenced in a study of stem cell transplantation in POMP-related autoinflammatory disease. TCRdb's copy holds only in-frame clones and misses some; the assay was immunoSEQ multiplex PCR. The sample shows tens of thousands of clones, roughly 88% of them seen only once. The sequences come from CD4+ T cells from PBMCs, collected after stem cell transplantation. Receptors were obtained from a human patient with POMP-related autoinflammation and immune dysregulation (PRAID). Some T cells here may be from the graft donor. Both conserved end residues are part of each CDR3. D genes are given only for firm matches. Expanded clones are given a class, and other clones once, few, many or no size at all.

cdr3_length j_call v_call clone_size d_call cdr3_aa cdr3_nt
16 TRBJ1-6 TRBV5-4 NA TRBD1 CASSRGTGADNSPLHF TGTGCCAGCAGCCGAGGGACAGGGGCCGATAATTCACCCCTCCACTTT
14 TRBJ2-7 TRBV24-1 NA TRBD1 CATSDTRDSYEQYF TGTGCCACCAGTGACACGAGGGACAGCTACGAGCAGTACTTC
15 TRBJ2-3 TRBV3-1/TRBV3-2 NA TRBD2 CASSHGLAGADTQYF TGTGCCAGCAGCCACGGACTAGCGGGAGCTGATACGCAGTATTTT
14 TRBJ1-1 TRBV7-9 NA NA CASSLVQGNTEAFF TGTGCCAGCAGCTTAGTACAGGGGAACACTGAAGCTTTCTTT
14 TRBJ2-5 TRBV5-1 NA NA CASSPTGTKETQYF TGCGCCAGCAGCCCGACCGGGACCAAAGAGACCCAGTACTTC
10 TRBJ1-2 TRBV20-1 few NA CSARDEGYTF TGCAGTGCTAGAGATGAAGGCTACACCTTC
13 TRBJ1-6 TRBV10-1 NA NA CASSWTRESPLHF TGCGCCAGCAGTTGGACAAGGGAATCACCCCTCCACTTT
15 TRBJ2-2 TRBV7-8 NA NA CASSLVHGLSGELFF TGTGCCAGCAGCTTAGTTCATGGGTTATCCGGGGAGCTGTTTTTT
13 TRBJ2-2 TRBV3-1/TRBV3-2 NA NA CASSQGPTGELFF TGTGCCAGCAGCCAAGGACCGACAGGGGAGCTGTTTTTT
13 TRBJ2-5 TRBV19 NA NA CASSMHNWETQYF TGTGCCAGTAGTATGCATAACTGGGAGACCCAGTACTTC
14 TRBJ2-5 TRBV5-8 NA NA CASSKQGGGETQYF TGTGCCAGCAGCAAACAGGGTGGAGGGGAGACCCAGTACTTC
18 TRBJ2-3 TRBV5-1 NA TRBD2 CATSGTSGSEWGTDTQYF TGCGCCACCTCAGGGACTAGCGGGAGTGAATGGGGCACAGATACGCAGTATTTT
12 TRBJ1-5 TRBV7-9 few NA CASSRSSWPQHF TGTGCCAGCAGCAGAAGTAGTTGGCCCCAGCATTTT
15 TRBJ1-4 TRBV19 NA NA CASGQRRTSNEKLFF TGTGCCAGTGGTCAGAGACGGACTTCTAATGAAAAACTGTTTTTT
15 TRBJ2-5 TRBV9 NA NA CASSVGTGTRETQYF TGTGCCAGCAGCGTAGGAACTGGCACCAGAGAGACCCAGTACTTC
13 TRBJ1-2 TRBV3-1/TRBV3-2 once NA CASSQGEGYGYTF TGTGCCAGCAGCCAAGGGGAGGGCTATGGCTACACCTTC
14 TRBJ2-7 TRBV28 once TRBD2 CASSTSGDSYEQYF TGTGCCAGCAGTACCAGCGGGGATTCCTACGAGCAGTACTTC
14 TRBJ1-1 TRBV28 NA TRBD1 CASSTQGDNTEAFF TGTGCCAGCAGTACCCAGGGGGATAACACTGAAGCTTTCTTT
14 TRBJ2-7 TRBV13 NA TRBD1 CASRLTGGPYEQYF TGTGCCAGCAGGTTGACAGGGGGCCCATACGAGCAGTACTTC
15 TRBJ1-6 TRBV6-2/TRBV6-3 NA NA CASSIRGPYNSPLHF TGTGCCAGCAGTATCCGGGGACCGTATAATTCACCCCTCCACTTT
14 TRBJ2-3 TRBV5-1 NA NA CASSLGLLTDTQYF TGCGCCAGCAGCTTGGGACTTCTCACAGATACGCAGTATTTT
17 TRBJ1-3 TRBV5-1 NA NA CASSLAYGGLAGNTIYF TGCGCCAGCAGCTTGGCCTATGGGGGTCTGGCTGGAAACACCATATATTTT
12 TRBJ2-7 TRBV2 NA NA CASKGLMDEQYF TGTGCCAGCAAGGGATTAATGGACGAGCAGTACTTC
15 TRBJ1-1 TRBV13 NA NA CASSLFGRGRTEAFF TGTGCCAGCAGCTTGTTTGGGAGGGGGAGGACTGAAGCTTTCTTT
16 TRBJ2-3 TRBV24-1 NA NA CATSDGAEKSADTQYF TGTGCCACCAGTGATGGAGCCGAGAAAAGCGCAGATACGCAGTATTTT
15 TRBJ1-4 TRBV10-3 NA NA CAISESGGLNEKLFF TGTGCCATCAGTGAGTCTGGGGGACTTAATGAAAAACTGTTTTTT
15 TRBJ2-1 TRBV11-3 NA NA CASSYGLPFKNEQFF TGTGCCAGCAGCTATGGACTTCCTTTTAAGAATGAGCAGTTCTTC
15 TRBJ1-1 TRBV28 NA NA CASSPHSGKGTEAFF TGTGCCAGCAGCCCCCATTCCGGGAAAGGCACTGAAGCTTTCTTT
13 TRBJ1-1 TRBV19 NA NA CASATTANTEAFF TGTGCCAGTGCAACGACAGCGAACACTGAAGCTTTCTTT
15 TRBJ2-5 TRBV5-8 NA NA CASSLAPGLTETQYF TGTGCCAGCAGCTTGGCCCCGGGACTCACAGAGACCCAGTACTTC
15 TRBJ2-2 TRBV28 once TRBD1 CASSSPGGEFGELFF TGTGCCAGCAGTTCCCCAGGGGGCGAGTTCGGGGAGCTGTTTTTT